Below, 22 T cell receptor beta chains from the same sample are listed, as sequenced in a study of OX40 agonist ivuxolimab in advanced cancers. The library relied on the immunoSEQ multiplex PCR assay. As stored in TCRdb, this immuneACCESS dataset retains in-frame rearrangements with V and J assigned. A fraction of the clones does not appear; measured against another copy, unresolved V genes explain less than half of the discrepancy, and the remainder lacks a known reason. This sample gives 40,000 to 55,000 clones in total; 85% to 95% of them show up just once. Of the sample, almost 25% is held by the ten largest clones. Sequencing used CD4+ or CD8+ T cells sorted from blood, obtained in a trial of the OX40 agonist ivuxolimab. These receptors originate from an adult with an advanced solid tumor such as melanoma, head and neck, liver or kidney cancer.

This clone was seen just once. This sequence joins TRBV15 and TRBJ2-2; 7 nucleotides line up with TRBD1. The CDR3 sequence is 17 residues long. Germline CDR1 reads LNHNV; CDR2 reads YYDKDF (reference sequence). V was clipped by 4 bases and J by 2 bases; unmatched bases: 10. The CDR3 DNA follows: TGTGCCACCAGCAACTGGACAGGTGGTTTTAACACCGGGGAGCTGTTTTTT. Protein product: CATSNWTGGFNTGELFF.

J is TRBJ2-1 and V is TRBV27; D perhaps matches TRBD2 (5 bases). CDR3 size: 12 residues. Germline V gives CDR1 MNHEY, CDR2 SMNVEV (reference sequence). Deletions cut 3 bases from V and 6 bases from J, with 6 bases between. The CDR3 is CASSFGLNEQFF. The CDR3 region has the DNA TGTGCCAGCAGTTTCGGACTCAATGAGCAGTTCTTC.

The chain recombines TRBV5-1 with TRBJ2-3, with TRBD2 matching 8 bases. Germline lookup yields CDR1 SGHRS and CDR2 YFSETQ. V lost 4 bases, J lost 1 base, and 8 bases stayed unmatched. CDR3 length: 16 amino acids. In DNA form, the CDR3 reads TGCGCCAGCAGCATCGGACTAGCCGACCGCACAGATACGCAGTATTTT. As protein: CASSIGLADRTDTQYF.

The chain recombines TRBV5-1 with TRBJ2-2, with TRBD1 matching 8 bases. CDR1 is SGHRS, CDR2 YFSETQ, per germline. V trimming: 4 bases; J trimming: 1 base; junction bases outside the gene matches: 9. The CDR3 spans 17 residues. The DNA for the CDR3 is TGCGCCAGCAGCCGTAGGGGACAGGAGGGGAACACCGGGGAGCTGTTTTTT. Its protein is CASSRRGQEGNTGELFF.

The chain combines TRBV7-8 with TRBJ2-2; 12 nucleotides align to TRBD2. Germline V gene lookup returns CDR1 SGHVS and CDR2 FQNEAQ. The CDR3 contains 16 residues. The ends lost 5 bases at V and 3 bases at J; junction bases unmatched: 4. The CDR3 spells CASSPRLAGDTGELFF. The CDR3, as DNA: TGTGCCAGCAGCCCGAGACTAGCGGGAGACACCGGGGAGCTGTTTTTT.

The V call is TRBV7-6, the J call TRBJ1-5, with a tentative D call TRBD1 (6 bases). Germline V CDR1 and CDR2: SGHVS, FNYEAQ. This CDR3 has 15 residues. The V end lost 2 bases, the J end lost 3 bases, and 11 bases lay between the germline ends. The CDR3 bases are TGTGCCAGCAGCTTATGGTCAGGGGCCAATCAGCCCCAGCATTTT. It specifies CASSLWSGANQPQHF.

The V call is TRBV7-9, the J call TRBJ1-5, with a tentative D call TRBD1 (6 bases). Trimming shortened V by 2 bases and J by 5 bases, and 13 bases separated the two germline ends. This CDR3 contains 15 residues. The germline gives CDR1 SEHNR, CDR2 FQNEAQ (reference sequence). The CDR3 here is CASSLWGGVDQPQHF. DNA of the CDR3: TGTGCCAGCAGCTTATGGGGGGGCGTAGATCAGCCCCAGCATTTT.

The V call is TRBV28, the J call TRBJ1-2; 7 nucleotides line up with TRBD1. The CDR3 totals 13 residues. The V gene's germline CDR1 is MDHEN and CDR2 SYDVKM. Trimming cost V 6 bases and J 8 bases; bases outside gene matches: 9. The CDR3 nucleotides are TGTGCCAGCAGCCTTAGGGGGCTAAGGGGCTACACCTTC. The encoded protein is CASSLRGLRGYTF.

The chain combines TRBV10-3 with TRBJ1-5, with unresolved D. This CDR3 comprises 13 residues. Germline lookup yields CDR1 ENHRY and CDR2 SYGVKD. Trimming took off 4 bases at V and 2 bases at J, with 6 bases between the two ends. CDR3 sequence reads: CAISAYGNQPQHF. CDR3 in DNA: TGTGCCATCAGTGCCTATGGCAATCAGCCCCAGCATTTT.

The V and J genes are TRBV9 and TRBJ2-1; D gene ambiguous. V was pared by 3 bases and J by 5 bases, with 15 bases between. This CDR3 region has 15 residues. Germline V CDR1 and CDR2: SGDLS, YYNGEE. CDR3 region: CASSGVSSWDNEQFF. The CDR3 DNA reads as TGTGCCAGCAGCGGAGTTAGTTCCTGGGACAATGAGCAGTTCTTC.

V usage is TRBV2 and J usage is TRBJ1-4; 8 bases line up with TRBD1. The CDR3 is 16 residues long. Trimming at V came to 3 bases and at J to 0 bases, leaving 3 bases not matched to a gene. Per germline, CDR1 SNHLY and CDR2 FYNNEI. This CDR3 is CASSDRGLSTNEKLFF. The CDR3 nucleotides are TGTGCCAGCAGTGACAGGGGGCTGTCAACTAATGAAAAACTGTTTTTT.

The chain carries TRBV19 and TRBJ2-7; TRBD1 agrees at 8 bases. Germline assignment: CDR1 LNHDA and CDR2 SQIVND (reference sequence). The length of the CDR3 is 12 residues. Unmatched junction bases numbered 3, after V lost 8 bases and J lost 3 bases. The CDR3: CASSGTGYEQYF. The CDR3 region has the DNA TGTGCCAGTTCCGGGACAGGCTACGAGCAGTACTTC.

J is TRBJ2-3 and V is TRBV28, with 7 bases aligning to TRBD1. Trimming took 2 bases from V and 0 from J; bases not matched to a gene: 8. Germline V CDR1 and CDR2: MDHEN, SYDVKM. The length of the CDR3 is 17 residues. The CDR3 coding sequence is TGTGCCAGCAGTTTACCCGCGACAGGGCGGAGCACAGATACGCAGTATTTT. Protein product: CASSLPATGRSTDTQYF.

This clone appeared once. This sequence joins TRBV6-5 and TRBJ2-2; D remains ambiguous. Germline V lookup: CDR1 MNHEY, CDR2 SVGAGI. V was clipped by 3 bases and J by 1 base, with 6 bases between them. This CDR3 is 14 amino acids long. The CDR3 sequence: CASSYWRNTGELFF. CDR3 bases: TGTGCCAGCAGTTATTGGCGGAACACCGGGGAGCTGTTTTTT.

The chain links TRBV28 to TRBJ1-5; 9 bases align to TRBD1. Germline loops: CDR1 MDHEN, CDR2 SYDVKM. CDR3 length: 15 residues. V gave up 3 bases and J gave up 6 bases; unmatched junction bases: 6. CDR3 sequence reads: CASSFYTGGGQPQHF. CDR3 coding DNA: TGTGCCAGCAGTTTTTACACAGGGGGCGGTCAGCCCCAGCATTTT.

There are a few counts of this clone. This chain connects TRBV27 to TRBJ2-7; 11 nucleotides line up with TRBD2. Losses at the gene ends were 2 bases for V and 6 bases for J; bases not matched to a gene: 9. CDR3 size: 16 residues. CDR1 MNHEY and CDR2 SMNVEV come from the germline V gene (reference sequence). The CDR3: CASSLQTSGIASEQYF. The CDR3 DNA reads TGTGCCAGCAGTTTACAGACTAGCGGGATTGCAAGCGAGCAGTACTTC.

This rearrangement joins TRBV19 to TRBJ1-2, with TRBD1 as a possible D gene (6 bases). CDR1 LNHDA and CDR2 SQIVND come from the germline V gene (reference sequence). Trimming took 5 bases from V and 6 from J, leaving 13 bases between them. The CDR3 contains 13 residues. The CDR3, as DNA: TGTGCCAGTAGTCATCAGGGGATGGATGGCTACACCTTC. Its translation: CASSHQGMDGYTF.

In its sample, this clone was seen once. The rearrangement links TRBV27 to TRBJ2-7, with TRBD1 identical over 7 bases. Germline trimming cut 5 bases from V and 5 bases from J; bases unmatched to any gene: 6. Germline CDR1 reads MNHEY; CDR2 reads SMNVEV (reference sequence). The CDR3 loop spans 13 amino acids. CDR3 coding DNA: TGTGCCAGCAGTAACCGGGACAGCCACGAGCAGTACTTC. Translating gives CASSNRDSHEQYF.

The chain employs TRBV5-5 and TRBJ2-7; possible D gene TRBD1, 6 bases. Trimming shortened V by 2 bases and J by 5 bases, and 14 bases separated the two germline ends. CDR3 length: 14 amino acids. Per the germline V gene, CDR1 is SGHKS and CDR2 is YYEKEE (reference sequence). CDR3 protein: CASSFYGGTDEQYF. The CDR3 DNA reads as TGTGCCAGCAGCTTTTATGGGGGCACGGACGAGCAGTACTTC.

This chain links TRBV9 with TRBJ1-1; unclear D gene. The CDR3 has 13 residues. Germline lookup yields CDR1 SGDLS and CDR2 YYNGEE. V lost 4 bases, J lost 10 bases, and 17 bases lay in between. This CDR3 is CASSRGSFSGAFF. The DNA of the CDR3 is TGTGCCAGCAGCCGAGGTTCGTTTAGCGGAGCTTTCTTT.

The CDR3 nucleotides read TGTGCCAGCAGAGAAAAGGGACACCATAGCAATCAGCCCCAGCATTTT. This codes for CASREKGHHSNQPQHF. This chain uses TRBV6-1 with TRBJ1-5, with D perhaps matching TRBD1 (6 bases). Trimming removed 6 bases from V and 0 bases from J, with 15 bases in between. Germline-derived CDR1 and CDR2 are MNHNS and SASEGT. The CDR3 length is 16 residues.

The CDR3 DNA is TGTGCCAGCAGTTCCCTGGGGCGAGCTGGCTACACCTTC. This gives the protein CASSSLGRAGYTF. The chain links TRBV27 to TRBJ1-2, with a tentative D call TRBD1 (5 bases). The CDR3 extends over 13 amino acids. CDR1 is MNHEY and CDR2 is SMNVEV in the germline V gene (reference sequence). Trimming took 4 bases from V and 7 from J, leaving 13 bases between them.